This T cell receptor (beta chain) was retrieved from a study of identical twins. The V gene lost 5 bases and the J gene lost 2 bases, with 13 bases spanning the gap. The CDR3 covers 15 residues. This clonotype was counted a few times. TCRdb called the 5' RACE reads again in MiXCR, with one record for every CDR3 protein. The sample shows about 920,000 distinct CDR3 sequences, approximately 13% of them seen only once. This same sample was also part of a study on yellow fever vaccine responses in identical twins.

The chain carries TRBV12-3 or TRBV12-4 and TRBJ2-4; D is perhaps TRBD1 (7 bases). This sequence originates from a young woman in good health. Material: PBMCs. This chain's CDR3 is CASSLQGGPKNIQYF. The CDR3 coding sequence is TGTGCCAGCAGTCTGCAGGGGGGACCCAAAAACATTCAGTACTTC.